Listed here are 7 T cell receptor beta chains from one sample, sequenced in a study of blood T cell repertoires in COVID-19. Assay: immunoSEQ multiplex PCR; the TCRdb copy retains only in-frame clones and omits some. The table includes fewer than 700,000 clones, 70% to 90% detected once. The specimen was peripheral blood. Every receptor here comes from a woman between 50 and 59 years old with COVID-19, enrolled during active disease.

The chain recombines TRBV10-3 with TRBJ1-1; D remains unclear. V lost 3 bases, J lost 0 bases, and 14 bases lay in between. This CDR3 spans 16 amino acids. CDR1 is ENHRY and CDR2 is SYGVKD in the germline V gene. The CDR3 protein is CAISERGGAMNTEAFF. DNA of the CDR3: TGTGCCATCAGTGAACGAGGCGGTGCCATGAACACTGAAGCTTTCTTT.

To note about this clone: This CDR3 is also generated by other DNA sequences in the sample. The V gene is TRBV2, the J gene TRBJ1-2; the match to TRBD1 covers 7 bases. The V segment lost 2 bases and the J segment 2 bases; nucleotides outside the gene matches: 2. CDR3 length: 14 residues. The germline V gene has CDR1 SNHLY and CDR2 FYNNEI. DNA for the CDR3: TGTGCCAGCAGTGAAAGGGGGCCAAACTATGGCTACACCTTC. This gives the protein CASSERGPNYGYTF. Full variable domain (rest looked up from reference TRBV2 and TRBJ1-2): EPEVTQTPSHQVTQMGQEVILRCVPISNHLYFYWYRQILGQKVEFLVSFYNNEISEKSEIFDDQFSVERPDGSNFTLKIRSTKLEDSAMYFCASSERGPNYGYTFGSGTRLTVV.

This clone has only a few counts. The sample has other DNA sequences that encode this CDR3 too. CDR3: CASSPGTVNSPLHF. CDR3 nucleotide sequence: TGTGCCAGCAGTCCTGGGACAGTTAATTCACCCCTCCACTTT. The V and J genes are TRBV9 and TRBJ1-6, with 7 bases that match TRBD1. This CDR3 comprises 14 residues. Per the germline V gene, CDR1 is SGDLS and CDR2 is YYNGEE. V shed 5 bases, J shed 6 bases, and the junction held 5 bases outside the gene matches. Using reference TRBV9 and TRBJ1-6 for the parts outside the CDR3, the full variable domain is DSGVTQTPKHLITATGQRVTLRCSPRSGDLSVYWYQQSLDQGLQFLIQYYNGEERAKGNILERFSAQQFPDLHSELNLSSLELGDSALYFCASSPGTVNSPLHFGNGTRLTVT.

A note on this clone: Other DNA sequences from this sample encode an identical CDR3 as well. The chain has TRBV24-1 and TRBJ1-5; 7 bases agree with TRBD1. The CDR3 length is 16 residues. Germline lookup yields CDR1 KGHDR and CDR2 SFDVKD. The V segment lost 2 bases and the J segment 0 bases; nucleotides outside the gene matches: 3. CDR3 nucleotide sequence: TGTGCCACCAGTGATTCGGGACAGTTTAGCAATCAGCCCCAGCATTTT. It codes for CATSDSGQFSNQPQHF.

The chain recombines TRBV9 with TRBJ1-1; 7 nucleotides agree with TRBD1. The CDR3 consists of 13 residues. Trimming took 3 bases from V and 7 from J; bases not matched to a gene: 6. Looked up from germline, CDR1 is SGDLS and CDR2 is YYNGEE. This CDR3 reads CASSETGVSEAFF. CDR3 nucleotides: TGTGCCAGCAGCGAAACAGGGGTCAGTGAAGCTTTCTTT.

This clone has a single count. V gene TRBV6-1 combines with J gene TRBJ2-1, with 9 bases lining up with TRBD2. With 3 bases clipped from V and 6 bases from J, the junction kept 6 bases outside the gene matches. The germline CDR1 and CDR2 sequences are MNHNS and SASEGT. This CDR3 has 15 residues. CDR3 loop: CASSDIAGAINEQFF. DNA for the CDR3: TGTGCCAGCAGTGATATAGCGGGGGCTATCAATGAGCAGTTCTTC.

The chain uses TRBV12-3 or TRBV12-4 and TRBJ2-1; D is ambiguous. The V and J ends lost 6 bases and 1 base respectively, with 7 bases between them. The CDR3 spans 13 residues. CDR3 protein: CASRAESYNEQFF. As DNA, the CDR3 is TGTGCCAGCAGGGCGGAGTCCTACAATGAGCAGTTCTTC.